This TCR beta chain was sequenced for a study of T cell responses to AZD1222 COVID-19 vaccine. The CDR3 contains 15 residues. CDR1 is SGHVS and CDR2 is FQNEAQ in the germline V gene. V dropped 5 bases and J dropped 8; count of bases not matched to a gene: 8. Libraries were prepared by immunoSEQ multiplex PCR; TCRdb keeps only in-frame clonotypes and omits some of them. This sample has roughly 90,000 clones, with more than 80% found just once. Sequencing used peripheral blood, obtained 28 days after the second AZD1222 dose. This TCR was sampled from an adult who received the AZD1222 COVID-19 vaccine. The chain recombines TRBV7-8 with TRBJ1-4; TRBD1 agrees at 10 bases. Here the CDR3 DNA reads TGTGCCAGCAGCCAGCGGGTGACAGGGGGCGAAAAACTGTTTTTT. Amino acid sequence: CASSQRVTGGEKLFF.